One sample yielded the 20 T cell receptor beta chains listed below, sequenced in a study of cytomegalovirus exposure and HLA in healthy donors. The PCR used 60 Vbeta and 13 Jbeta primers. Generated by immunoSEQ multiplex PCR, the TCRdb table keeps only in-frame clones and is missing some. The sample lists a few hundred thousand clones; roughly four fifths were seen once. Specimen: PBMCs. The receptors were sampled from a woman in her thirties or forties in good health and CMV-seronegative.

V is TRBV12-5 and J is TRBJ1-2; TRBD1 aligns across 7 bases. The germline V gene has CDR1 LGHNT and CDR2 FRNRAP. The J segment lost 8 bases and the V segment lost 3 bases, leaving 12 bases of the junction unmatched. CDR3 length: 15 residues. The CDR3 sequence: CASGLDGTVGRGYTF. The CDR3 bases are TGTGCTAGTGGTTTAGATGGGACAGTCGGACGGGGCTACACCTTC.

The chain employs TRBV23-1 and TRBJ2-5; the D gene is possibly TRBD1 (5 bases). The DNA matches TRBJ2-7 better at its end, which makes the J call doubtful. TRBV23-1 is an ORF; its function is uncertain. The CDR3 loop spans 18 amino acids. In nucleotides, the CDR3 is TGCGCCAGCAGTCAATTTGGCATTTTAAGGGGATTGACCTACGAGCAGTACTTC. This encodes CASSQFGILRGLTYEQYF.

This clone has a handful of counts. The CDR3 is CASRRDRVPNEKLFF. In DNA, the CDR3 is TGTGCCAGCAGACGGGACAGGGTGCCTAATGAAAAACTGTTTTTT. The chain has TRBV6-5 and TRBJ1-4; 9 nucleotides match TRBD1. Trimming at V came to 6 bases and at J to 3 bases, leaving 5 bases not matched to a gene. Germline lookup yields CDR1 MNHEY and CDR2 SVGAGI. The CDR3 has 15 residues.

The chain combines TRBV6-1 with TRBJ1-5; 7 nucleotides line up with TRBD1. The CDR3 spans 13 residues. Looked up from germline, CDR1 is MNHNS and CDR2 is SASEGT. The V segment lost 1 base and the J segment 13 bases; nucleotides outside the gene matches: 7. As DNA, the CDR3 is TGTGCCAGCAGTGAAGTCCCCCTGACAGGGCAGCATTTT. This translates into CASSEVPLTGQHF.

J is TRBJ2-7 and V is TRBV30; 7 positions agree with TRBD1. This CDR3 spans 12 amino acids. The V gene end was trimmed by 6 bases and the J gene end by 5 bases; junction bases not matched to a gene: 7. Germline loops: CDR1 GTSNPN, CDR2 SVGIG (reference sequence). CDR3 coding DNA: TGTGCCTGTTCCACAGGGGTCCACGAGCAGTACTTC. The encoded protein is CACSTGVHEQYF.

The chain combines TRBV2 with TRBJ2-1; 11 bases map to TRBD2. The V gene end was trimmed by 5 bases and the J gene end by 7 bases; junction bases not matched to a gene: 13. The CDR3 has 17 residues. From germline, CDR1 is SNHLY and CDR2 FYNNEI. The CDR3: CASSPPAATSGVNEQFF. The CDR3 DNA reads as TGTGCCAGCAGTCCCCCAGCGGCGACTAGCGGGGTGAATGAGCAGTTCTTC.

The chain links TRBV5-6 to TRBJ1-1, with 8 bases fitting TRBD1. Germline V gene data show CDR1 as SGHDT and CDR2 as YYEEEE. The ends lost 2 bases at V and 1 base at J; junction bases unmatched: 13. The CDR3 is made up of 18 amino acids. The CDR3 is CASSFGLWPGGRNTEAFF. DNA for the CDR3: TGTGCCAGCAGCTTTGGCTTATGGCCAGGGGGCAGGAACACTGAAGCTTTCTTT.

This rearrangement joins TRBV2 to TRBJ1-1; D remains ambiguous. The CDR3 length is 15 residues. Germline CDR1 is SNHLY and CDR2 is FYNNEI. Trimming pared 6 bases from V and 1 base from J, leaving 15 bases between. The CDR3 nucleotides are TGTGCCAGCAGGATCGACGGGTTCCCGAACACTGAAGCTTTCTTT. Amino acid sequence: CASRIDGFPNTEAFF.

This chain joins TRBV30 and TRBJ2-7, with D possibly being TRBD1 (7 bases). Germline V gene lookup returns CDR1 GTSNPN and CDR2 SVGIG (reference sequence). CDR3 length equals 12 residues. V was shortened by 4 bases and J by 4 bases, with 11 bases between the two germline ends. CDR3 nucleotides: TGTGCCTGGACAGGGGGAGGATACGAGCAGTACTTC. This gives the protein CAWTGGGYEQYF.

The chain joins TRBV6-1 to TRBJ2-7, with 8 bases aligning to TRBD1. With 3 bases clipped from V and 4 bases from J, the junction kept 8 bases outside the gene matches. Germline assignment: CDR1 MNHNS and CDR2 SASEGT. The CDR3 is 15 amino acids. CDR3 protein: CASSERTGISYEQYF. The DNA of the CDR3 is TGTGCCAGCAGTGAGCGGACAGGGATCTCATACGAGCAGTACTTC.

The chain is built from TRBV5-1 and TRBJ2-3; D call uncertain. V lost 2 bases and J 5 bases, leaving 12 bases between the germline ends. The length of the CDR3 is 14 residues. Germline V gene sequence: CDR1 SGHRS, CDR2 YFSETQ. The CDR3 DNA sequence: TGCGCCAGCAGCTTAGAGATGCAAAAAGATACGCAGTATTTT. Translated, it gives CASSLEMQKDTQYF.

V is TRBV18 and J is TRBJ2-4; 10 nucleotides align to TRBD1. The CDR3 is 17 residues long. With V trimmed by 3 bases and J by 2 bases, 7 bases remained unmatched. Looked up from germline, CDR1 is KGHSH and CDR2 is LQKENI. Here the CDR3 reads CASSPRPGQGTKNIQYF. The CDR3 DNA sequence: TGTGCCAGCTCACCCAGACCGGGACAGGGGACCAAAAACATTCAGTACTTC.

The gene calls are TRBV19 and TRBJ1-1; D gene unclear. Trimming cost V 5 bases and J 5 bases, with 9 bases left between them. The CDR3 length is 12 residues. The germline CDR1 and CDR2 sequences are LNHDA and SQIVND (reference sequence). CDR3 residues: CASSRGETEAFF. The CDR3 DNA reads as TGTGCCAGTAGTCGCGGGGAGACTGAAGCTTTCTTT.

This clone appeared a single time. This sequence joins TRBV4-1 and TRBJ2-3, with 13 bases identical to TRBD2. Germline lookup yields CDR1 MGHRA and CDR2 YSYEKL. Germline trimming cut 1 base from V and 7 bases from J; bases unmatched to any gene: 8. This CDR3 is 17 amino acids long. For the CDR3, the DNA is TGCGCCAGCAGCCAAGTCGGGACTAGCGGGGCCTTAAATACGCAGTATTTT. Its translation: CASSQVGTSGALNTQYF.

CDR3 nucleotides: TGTGCCACCCAACCCGTCAATAAGGAGACTGAAGCTTTCTTT. Its protein is CATQPVNKETEAFF. The V gene is TRBV10-3, the J gene TRBJ1-1; D not resolved. Trimming left V 10 bases short and J 5 bases short, with 20 bases between. This CDR3 region has 14 residues. Looked up from germline, CDR1 is ENHRY and CDR2 is SYGVKD.

V and J are TRBV6-4 and TRBJ2-3; D may be TRBD2 (5 bases). Germline V gives CDR1 MRHNA, CDR2 SNTAGT. The V gene lost 9 bases and the J gene lost 5 bases, with 18 bases spanning the gap. The CDR3 extends over 14 amino acids. The CDR3 DNA sequence: TGTGCCAGTGCCCAAACCCGGGATGGAGATACGCAGTATTTT. Residues: CASAQTRDGDTQYF.

The J gene is TRBJ1-1, the V gene TRBV11-2; 8 bases are shared with TRBD1. Germline V gene sequence: CDR1 SGHAT, CDR2 FQNNGV. The CDR3 extends over 14 amino acids. The J segment lost 4 bases and the V segment lost 5 bases, leaving 6 bases of the junction unmatched. CDR3 sequence (DNA): TGTGCCAGCAGCCCCCCCACAGGGGGCACTGAAGCTTTCTTT. It is translated as CASSPPTGGTEAFF.

The rearrangement joins TRBV5-1 to TRBJ1-6; D remains ambiguous. CDR1 and CDR2 from the germline V gene are SGHRS and YFSETQ. The CDR3 covers 15 residues. Trimming removed 0 bases at V and 4 bases at J, with 8 bases between. The CDR3 nucleotides read TGCGCCAGCAGCTTGGATGGCAGGTATAATTCACCCCTCCACTTT. Its protein is CASSLDGRYNSPLHF. Supplemented by reference TRBV5-1 and TRBJ1-6, the full variable domain reads KAGVTQTPRYLIKTRGQQVTLSCSPISGHRSVSWYQQTPGQGLQFLFEYFSETQRNKGNFPGRFSGRQFSNSRSEMNVSTLELGDSALYLCASSLDGRYNSPLHFGNGTRLTVT.

The chain is built from TRBV28 and TRBJ2-7; TRBD1 aligns across 10 bases. This CDR3 is 16 amino acids long. Germline CDR1 is MDHEN and CDR2 is SYDVKM. After removal of 5 bases from V and 7 bases from J, the junction contained 14 bases not matched to a gene. CDR3 sequence reads: CASSTPRTGGRREQYF. The DNA for the CDR3 is TGTGCCAGCAGTACGCCTAGGACAGGGGGACGTCGGGAGCAGTACTTC.

V gene TRBV7-3 combines with J gene TRBJ2-2; D is undetermined. Trimming took off 3 bases at V and 6 bases at J, with 8 bases between the two ends. Germline CDR1 reads SGHTA; CDR2 reads FQGTGA. The CDR3 extends over 13 amino acids. In DNA form, the CDR3 reads TGTGCCAGCAGCTTTGGAGTTGCCGGGGAGCTGTTTTTT. Its protein is CASSFGVAGELFF.